The source of this T cell receptor (beta chain) is a study of T cells in Graves' hyperthyroidism and ophthalmopathy. In its sample, this clonotype was seen a few times. The CDR3 regions of TCR beta were amplified from RNA transcripts. First-round RT-PCR of the TCR CDR3 relied on the HTBI primer set. A single record per CDR3 protein comes from TCRdb applying MiXCR to the multiplex PCR reads. Of approximately 570,000 distinct CDR3 sequences listed, about 20% are singletons. Between the trimmed V and J ends, which lost 6 bases and 1 base, there was a span of 12 bases. The germline gives CDR1 SNHLY, CDR2 FYNNEI. This CDR3 spans 15 amino acids.

The V and J genes are TRBV2 and TRBJ1-4; maybe TRBD1 (6 bases). The sample was blood. This clonotype was obtained from a man in his forties with Graves' ophthalmopathy. CDR3 nucleotide sequence: TGTGCCAGCAGGAAGGACAGAAGAACTAATGAAAAACTGTTTTTT. This codes for CASRKDRRTNEKLFF.